Shown below are 2 T cell receptor beta chains from a single sample sequenced in a study of early T cells in non-severe SARS-CoV-2 infection. From the 5' RACE reads, TCRdb called clonotypes with MiXCR, one entry per CDR3 protein. The sample records 60,000 to 75,000 distinct CDR3 sequences, about an eighth being singletons. Sequenced material: whole blood. The receptors were gathered from an adult who was a healthcare worker with PCR-confirmed SARS-CoV-2 infection or an uninfected control (not recorded which).

Ten or more counts support this clonotype. The chain links TRBV12-3 or TRBV12-4 to TRBJ2-2; no clear D. V gave up 2 bases and J gave up 2 bases, with 3 bases separating them. This CDR3 region has 13 residues. CDR3 coding DNA: TGTGCCAGCAGTTTAACAAACACCGGGGAGCTGTTTTTT. Protein product: CASSLTNTGELFF.

The rearrangement links TRBV14 to TRBJ2-3; D remains unclear. Looked up from germline, CDR1 is SGHDN and CDR2 is FVKESK. V was shortened by 1 base and J by 4 bases, with 9 bases between the two germline ends. This CDR3 is 14 amino acids long. The CDR3: CASSQAIFPDTQYF. The CDR3 nucleotides read TGTGCCAGCAGCCAAGCTATCTTTCCAGATACGCAGTATTTT.